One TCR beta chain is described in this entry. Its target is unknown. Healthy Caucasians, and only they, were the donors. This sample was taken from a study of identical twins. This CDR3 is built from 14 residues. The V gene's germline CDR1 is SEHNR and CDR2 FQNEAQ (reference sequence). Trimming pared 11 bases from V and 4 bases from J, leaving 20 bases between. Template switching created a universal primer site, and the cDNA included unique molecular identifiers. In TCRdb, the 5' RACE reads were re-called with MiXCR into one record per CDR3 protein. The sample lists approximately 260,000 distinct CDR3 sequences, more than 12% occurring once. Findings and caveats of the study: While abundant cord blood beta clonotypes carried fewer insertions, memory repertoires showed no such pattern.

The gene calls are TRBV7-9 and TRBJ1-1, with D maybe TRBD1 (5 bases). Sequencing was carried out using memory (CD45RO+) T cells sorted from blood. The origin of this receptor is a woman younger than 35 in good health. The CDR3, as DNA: TGTGCCGGTACCGGGGGGACGGTGGGCACTGAAGCTTTCTTT. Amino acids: CAGTGGTVGTEAFF.